Below, 29 T cell receptor beta chains from the same sample are listed, as sequenced in a study of cytomegalovirus exposure and HLA in healthy donors. 13 Jbeta primers and 60 Vbeta primers were used for the PCR. Libraries were prepared by immunoSEQ multiplex PCR; TCRdb keeps only in-frame clonotypes and omits some of them. The table has about 200,000 clones, roughly 72% seen once. The sequencing sample was made of PBMCs. Every receptor here comes from a man aged 25 to 40 in good health and CMV-seronegative.

The chain joins TRBV5-1 to TRBJ1-1, with D maybe TRBD1 (5 bases). Germline CDR1 SGHRS, CDR2 YFSETQ. With 1 base removed from V and 1 base from J, the gap between germline ends came to 11 bases. This CDR3 spans 15 amino acids. CDR3 bases: TGCGCCAGCAGCTTGAGGCAGGGCGGGAACACTGAAGCTTTCTTT. Translating it yields CASSLRQGGNTEAFF.

V and J are TRBV2 and TRBJ2-7, with D possibly being TRBD1 (6 bases). Germline V lookup: CDR1 SNHLY, CDR2 FYNNEI. The CDR3 totals 13 residues. V lost 6 bases, J lost 1 base, and 10 bases lay in between. CDR3 nucleotides: TGTGCCAGCAGAAACAGGGTTTCCTACGAGCAGTACTTC. This encodes CASRNRVSYEQYF.

The chain has TRBV27 and TRBJ2-5; D uncertain. CDR3 length equals 14 residues. Germline V gives CDR1 MNHEY, CDR2 SMNVEV (reference sequence). The V end was cut by 3 bases, the J end by 4 bases, with 12 bases between. CDR3 region: CASSFTGSRETQYF. CDR3 nucleotides: TGTGCCAGCAGTTTCACGGGTTCCCGAGAGACCCAGTACTTC.

The chain combines TRBV7-3 with TRBJ2-2; TRBD1 aligns across 8 bases. CDR3 length: 16 amino acids. V shed 6 bases and J 2 bases; nucleotides not matched to a gene: 8. Germline assignment: CDR1 SGHTA and CDR2 FQGTGA. Here the CDR3 reads CASSLDRGVNTGELFF. CDR3 sequence (DNA): TGTGCCAGCAGTTTAGACAGGGGCGTCAACACCGGGGAGCTGTTTTTT.

The CDR3 reads CSVAGQMNTEAFF. The CDR3 coding sequence is TGCAGCGTTGCGGGACAGATGAACACTGAAGCTTTCTTT. The chain links TRBV29-1 to TRBJ1-1, with 7 bases aligning to TRBD1. The germline gives CDR1 SQVTM, CDR2 ANQGSEA. The CDR3 extends over 13 amino acids. The V segment lost 4 bases and the J segment 0 bases; nucleotides outside the gene matches: 2.

The chain combines TRBV4-1 with TRBJ2-7, with 9 bases that match TRBD2. V shed 0 bases, J shed 1 base, and the junction held 13 bases outside the gene matches. The CDR3 is 19 amino acids. CDR1 is MGHRA, CDR2 YSYEKL, per germline. In DNA, the CDR3 is TGCGCCAGCAGCCAAGAGCCTTCATTAGGACTAGCGTTATCCTACGAGCAGTACTTC. Protein sequence: CASSQEPSLGLALSYEQYF.

The CDR3 DNA reads TGTGCCAGCTTGAAGGGGGCCGGGACTAGACCTGGCGAGCAGTACTTC. Its translation is CASLKGAGTRPGEQYF. J is TRBJ2-7 and V is TRBV7-9, with D possibly TRBD2 on 8 matching bases. There are 16 residues in the CDR3. Germline V lookup: CDR1 SEHNR, CDR2 FQNEAQ (reference sequence). Trimming left V 8 bases short and J 6 bases short, with 26 bases between. Based on the CDR3 plus reference TRBV7-9 and TRBJ2-7, the full variable domain is DTGVSQNPRHKITKRGQNVTFRCDPISEHNRLYWYRQTLGQGPEFLTYFQNEAQLEKSRLLSDRFSAERPKGSFSTLEIQRTEQGDSAMYLCASLKGAGTRPGEQYFGPGTRLTVT.

This clone was detected a few times. The V and J genes are TRBV9 and TRBJ2-1, with 14 nucleotides matching TRBD2. V lost 2 bases, J lost 9 bases, and 10 bases stayed unmatched. Per germline, CDR1 SGDLS and CDR2 YYNGEE. The CDR3 extends over 17 amino acids. The CDR3 nucleotides read TGTGCCAGCAGCGTCCAACCCGGGACTAGCGGGAGTTCTGAGCAGTTCTTC. Amino acid sequence: CASSVQPGTSGSSEQFF.

This clone was picked up a small number of times. V and J are TRBV4-1 and TRBJ2-2; the D is unclear. V was shortened by 3 bases and J by 4 bases, with 6 bases between the two germline ends. Germline-derived CDR1 and CDR2 are MGHRA and YSYEKL. The CDR3 is 13 amino acids. CDR3 sequence reads: CASSHPGTGELFF. The CDR3 DNA follows: TGCGCCAGCAGCCACCCGGGCACCGGGGAGCTGTTTTTT.

The V call is TRBV6-1, the J call TRBJ2-7; 9 bases align to TRBD2. This CDR3 is 14 amino acids long. V was pared by 10 bases and J by 1 base, with 8 bases of the junction left unmatched. Germline V gene data show CDR1 as MNHNS and CDR2 as SASEGT. The CDR3 nucleotides read TGTGCCACCCGAGAGGCGGGAGGGTCCTACGAGCAGTACTTC. This sequence encodes CATREAGGSYEQYF.

A word on this clone: Germline and junction disagree at one end, which may indicate a read error. The chain employs TRBV10-3 and TRBJ1-1; D is perhaps TRBD1 (6 bases). The CDR3 length is 14 residues. Germline assignment: CDR1 ENHRY and CDR2 SYGVKD. CDR3 sequence reads: CAISDGEGGSEASF. CDR3 DNA: TGTGCCATCAGTGATGGGGAGGGGGGGTCAGAAGCTTCCTTT.

This chain links TRBV5-1 with TRBJ2-7; 11 nucleotides line up with TRBD2. V was clipped by 3 bases and J by 2 bases; unmatched bases: 4. Germline lookup yields CDR1 SGHRS and CDR2 YFSETQ. The CDR3 consists of 15 residues. The CDR3 spells CASSYGTSGAYEQYF. In DNA, the CDR3 is TGCGCCAGCAGCTACGGGACTAGCGGAGCCTACGAGCAGTACTTC.

The chain employs TRBV2 and TRBJ2-2, with 11 nucleotides matching TRBD2. The ends lost 7 bases at V and 0 bases at J; junction bases unmatched: 4. Germline CDR1 SNHLY, CDR2 FYNNEI. This CDR3 region has 16 residues. This chain's CDR3 is CASIQLAGANTGELFF. CDR3 bases: TGTGCCAGCATCCAACTAGCGGGAGCGAACACCGGGGAGCTGTTTTTT.

This chain links TRBV10-1 with TRBJ2-3, with a tentative D call TRBD2 (5 bases). Trimming removed 2 bases from V and 5 bases from J, with 11 bases in between. Germline V gene data show CDR1 as WNHNN and CDR2 as SYGVQD (reference sequence). This CDR3 contains 14 residues. This CDR3 reads CASSEGVTKDTQYF. The CDR3 DNA is TGCGCCAGCAGTGAGGGAGTGACTAAAGATACGCAGTATTTT.

This chain connects TRBV4-1 to TRBJ1-2; TRBD1 matches 7 bases. V lost 0 bases and J lost 2; bases outside the gene matches: 0. Germline lookup yields CDR1 MGHRA and CDR2 YSYEKL. The CDR3 is made up of 14 amino acids. The DNA for the CDR3 is TGCGCCAGCAGCCAAGACAGGGGGAACTATGGCTACACCTTC. Translating gives CASSQDRGNYGYTF.

The genes are TRBV6-5 and TRBJ1-3; D is possibly TRBD1 (5 bases). Germline CDR1 is MNHEY and CDR2 is SVGAGI. This CDR3 is 15 amino acids long. The V end was cut by 5 bases, the J end by 3 bases, with 14 bases between. CDR3 sequence: CASSLAAGNGNTIYF. As DNA, the CDR3 is TGTGCCAGCAGTCTCGCGGCAGGGAATGGAAACACCATATATTTT.

This rearrangement joins TRBV7-2 to TRBJ2-7; 7 nucleotides align to TRBD1. With 5 bases clipped from V and 2 bases from J, the junction kept 18 bases outside the gene matches. The CDR3 spans 18 residues. Germline-derived CDR1 and CDR2 are SGHTA and FQGNSA. CDR3 nucleotide sequence: TGTGCCAGCAGCCAAACTAGGGGGCCGACAGGTCTTCCCTACGAGCAGTACTTC. It specifies CASSQTRGPTGLPYEQYF.

This chain connects TRBV28 to TRBJ1-1; D is perhaps TRBD1 (6 bases). This CDR3 has 16 amino acids. Deletions cut 6 bases from V and 6 bases from J, with 23 bases between. Germline V lookup: CDR1 MDHEN, CDR2 SYDVKM. In nucleotides, the CDR3 is TGTGCCAGCAGCACACTCTACAGACAGGAATTATCTGAAGCTTTCTTT. This encodes CASSTLYRQELSEAFF. The full variable domain, with the rest looked up from reference TRBV28 and TRBJ1-1, is DVKVTQSSRYLVKRTGEKVFLECVQDMDHENMFWYRQDPGLGLRLIYFSYDVKMKEKGDIPEGYSVSREKKERFSLILESASTNQTSMYLCASSTLYRQELSEAFFGQGTRLTVV.

This clone came up a few times. V gene TRBV5-1 combines with J gene TRBJ2-5, with 12 bases identical to TRBD2. The CDR3 has 18 residues. From germline, CDR1 is SGHRS and CDR2 YFSETQ. J lost 3 bases, V lost 7 bases, and 16 bases had no gene match. This CDR3 reads CASGFTALWTSGKETQYF. CDR3 sequence (DNA): TGCGCCAGCGGGTTCACTGCCTTATGGACTAGCGGGAAAGAGACCCAGTACTTC.

J is TRBJ1-5 and V is TRBV27; TRBD1 is a possible D gene (5 bases). This CDR3 spans 13 amino acids. The V end lost 3 bases, the J end lost 8 bases, and 11 bases lay between the germline ends. CDR1 MNHEY and CDR2 SMNVEV come from the germline V gene (reference sequence). CDR3 residues: CASSFTQGKPQHF. CDR3 nucleotide sequence: TGTGCCAGCAGTTTTACCCAGGGCAAGCCCCAGCATTTT.

The chain has TRBV19 and TRBJ1-2; 7 bases agree with TRBD1. CDR1 is LNHDA, CDR2 SQIVND, per germline (reference sequence). Germline trimming cut 4 bases from V and 4 bases from J; bases unmatched to any gene: 9. The CDR3 is 15 amino acids. The CDR3 region is CASSKADRVGYGYTF. Written as DNA, the CDR3 is TGTGCCAGTAGTAAAGCCGACAGGGTTGGCTATGGCTACACCTTC.

The chain has TRBV6-5 and TRBJ1-2, with no clear D. The CDR3 is 14 residues long. V gave up 0 bases and J gave up 4 bases, with 9 bases separating them. Per germline, CDR1 MNHEY and CDR2 SVGAGI. This chain's CDR3 is CASSYSSIGYGYTF. DNA of the CDR3: TGTGCCAGCAGTTACTCGAGCATTGGCTATGGCTACACCTTC.

The chain recombines TRBV4-1 with TRBJ1-1, with 7 bases that match TRBD1. The CDR3 spans 15 residues. Germline V gene sequence: CDR1 MGHRA, CDR2 YSYEKL. The junction had 5 bases not matched to a gene; V was cut back by 3 bases and J by 1 base. Here the CDR3 reads CASSQTGQQNTEAFF. The CDR3 DNA follows: TGCGCCAGCAGCCAGACGGGACAGCAGAACACTGAAGCTTTCTTT.

V is TRBV11-2 and J is TRBJ1-2, with 8 bases fitting TRBD1. CDR1 is SGHAT and CDR2 is FQNNGV in the germline V gene. V dropped 5 bases and J dropped 4; count of bases not matched to a gene: 9. The CDR3 runs 15 residues. The CDR3 region is CASSGPGQGSYGYTF. In nucleotides, the CDR3 is TGTGCCAGCAGCGGGCCCGGACAGGGAAGCTATGGCTACACCTTC. The complete variable domain, with remaining parts taken from reference TRBV11-2 and TRBJ1-2, reads EAGVAQSPRYKIIEKRQSVAFWCNPISGHATLYWYQQILGQGPKLLIQFQNNGVVDDSQLPKDRFSAERLKGVDSTLKIQPAKLEDSAVYLCASSGPGQGSYGYTFGSGTRLTVV.

The chain uses TRBV10-2 and TRBJ2-7; 12 bases map to TRBD2. The V and J ends lost 9 bases and 1 base, in that order; junction bases with no gene match: 7. Germline V lookup: CDR1 WSHSY, CDR2 SAAADI. The CDR3 extends over 15 amino acids. CDR3 in DNA: TGCGCCAGTCGCGGGACTAGCGGGCCTTCCTACGAGCAGTACTTC. Its protein is CASRGTSGPSYEQYF.

The chain links TRBV10-3 to TRBJ1-6; D might be TRBD1 (6 bases). With 0 bases removed from V and 6 bases from J, the gap between germline ends came to 15 bases. The germline gives CDR1 ENHRY, CDR2 SYGVKD. The CDR3 has 17 amino acids. CDR3: CAISESGRGKSNSPLHF. The DNA of the CDR3 is TGTGCCATCAGTGAGTCTGGCAGGGGCAAGTCTAATTCACCCCTCCACTTT.

The chain combines TRBV30 with TRBJ2-3; a possible D gene is TRBD1 (6 bases). V was shortened by 5 bases and J by 6 bases, with 9 bases between the two germline ends. The CDR3 has 11 amino acids. Per the germline V gene, CDR1 is GTSNPN and CDR2 is SVGIG (reference sequence). CDR3 coding DNA: TGTGCCTGGGGGGGCGTTGATACGCAGTATTTT. This sequence encodes CAWGGVDTQYF.

The gene calls are TRBV6-5 and TRBJ1-2, with TRBD1 matching over 8 bases. In germline, CDR1 is MNHEY, CDR2 SVGAGI. V shed 8 bases, J shed 2 bases, and the junction held 10 bases outside the gene matches. The CDR3 contains 15 residues. The CDR3 DNA follows: TGTGCCAGCGTGGCTAACAGGGGGGTGAACTATGGCTACACCTTC. It specifies CASVANRGVNYGYTF.

The rearrangement links TRBV4-1 to TRBJ1-1, with D hard to call. Germline V gives CDR1 MGHRA, CDR2 YSYEKL. The CDR3 contains 15 residues. V was pared by 0 bases and J by 5 bases, with 13 bases between. The CDR3, as DNA: TGCGCCAGCAGCCAAGAAAGGGCGGGAAAGACTGAAGCTTTCTTT. It translates to CASSQERAGKTEAFF.